The clone carrying this T cell receptor beta chain showed up just a few times. These data belong to a study of cytomegalovirus exposure and HLA in healthy donors. Primers included in the PCR were 60 Vbeta and 13 Jbeta primers. Profiling relied on immunoSEQ multiplex PCR, and the TCRdb table lists in-frame clones only, not all of them. The table includes 81,000 or so clones, roughly 77% detected once. The sequencing input was PBMCs. The origin of this receptor is a man in his 60s in good health and CMV-seronegative.

The CDR3 DNA follows: TGTGCCAGCAGCTTAGATAGGGGCTCTGGAAACACCATATATTTT. Its translation: CASSLDRGSGNTIYF. The chain uses TRBV11-2 and TRBJ1-3, with D perhaps matching TRBD1 (5 bases). Germline CDR1 reads SGHAT; CDR2 reads FQNNGV. The CDR3 loop spans 15 amino acids. V lost 0 bases and J lost 0, with 6 bases in between.